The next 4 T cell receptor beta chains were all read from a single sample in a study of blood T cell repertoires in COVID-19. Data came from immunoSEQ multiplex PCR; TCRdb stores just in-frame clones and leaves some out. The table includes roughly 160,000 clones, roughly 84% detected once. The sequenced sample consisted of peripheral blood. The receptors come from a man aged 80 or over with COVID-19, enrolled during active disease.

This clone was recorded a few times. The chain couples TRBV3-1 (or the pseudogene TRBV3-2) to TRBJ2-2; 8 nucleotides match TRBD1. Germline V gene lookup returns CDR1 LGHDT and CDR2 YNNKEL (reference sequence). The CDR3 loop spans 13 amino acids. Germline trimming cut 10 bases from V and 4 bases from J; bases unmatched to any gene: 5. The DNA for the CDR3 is TGTGCCACCCGGGACAGGCTCACCGGGGAGCTGTTTTTT. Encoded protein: CATRDRLTGELFF.

CDR3 coding DNA: TGTGCCAGTAGGAAAACAGGGGGAGAAGTCACTGAAGCTTTCTTT. Translated: CASRKTGGEVTEAFF. This rearrangement joins TRBV19 to TRBJ1-1, with TRBD1 matching over 8 bases. CDR1 and CDR2 (germline): LNHDA, SQIVND (reference sequence). The CDR3 covers 15 residues. The V gene end was trimmed by 6 bases and the J gene end by 4 bases; junction bases not matched to a gene: 10.

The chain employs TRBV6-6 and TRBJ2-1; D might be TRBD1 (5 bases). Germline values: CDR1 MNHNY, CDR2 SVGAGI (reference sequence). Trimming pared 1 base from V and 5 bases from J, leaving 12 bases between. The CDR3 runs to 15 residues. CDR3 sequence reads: CASSYLAGNDNEQFF. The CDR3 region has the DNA TGTGCCAGCAGTTACTTGGCAGGGAATGACAATGAGCAGTTCTTC.

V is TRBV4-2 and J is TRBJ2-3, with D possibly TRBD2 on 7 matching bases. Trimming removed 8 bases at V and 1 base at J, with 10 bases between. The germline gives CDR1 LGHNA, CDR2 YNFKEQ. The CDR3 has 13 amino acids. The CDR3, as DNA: TGTGCCAGCGGGGGGGCCCGCACAGATACGCAGTATTTT. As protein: CASGGARTDTQYF.